Presented here are 13 T cell receptor beta chains from one specimen sequenced in a study of T-cell memory formation after mild COVID-19. TCRdb used MiXCR to reprocess the 5' RACE reads, holding one entry per CDR3 protein. Counted here are hundreds of thousands of distinct CDR3 sequences, approximately 25% occurring once; the ten biggest clones make up approximately 12%. Sequenced sample: PBMCs or a T cell subset sorted from them (not recorded which). The receptors originated from an adult woman who had mild COVID-19 (a few samples of this study predate the infection). Cell type and time point are not known.

The sample holds a few counts of this clonotype. One junction end disagrees with the germline gene, perhaps due to a read error. V usage is TRBV25-1 and J usage is TRBJ2-7, with a possible D match to TRBD1 (5 bases). This CDR3 spans 14 amino acids. The germline CDR1 and CDR2 sequences are MGHDK and SYGVNS. The CDR3 bases are TGTGCCAGCAGTCAATACAGGAGCTCCTACGAGCAGTACTTC. Encoded protein: CASSQYRSSYEQYF.

V and J are TRBV11-2 and TRBJ2-5; no reliable D call. The CDR3 sequence is 15 residues long. V shed 1 base and J shed 2 bases, with 11 bases lying between them. Germline loops: CDR1 SGHAT, CDR2 FQNNGV. CDR3 amino acids: CASSLVYRSQETQYF. CDR3 sequence (DNA): TGTGCCAGCAGCTTAGTTTACAGATCTCAAGAGACCCAGTACTTC.

This clonotype was seen a few times. The CDR3 loop is CATSYYNEQFF. As DNA, the CDR3 is TGTGCCACCAGCTACTACAATGAGCAGTTCTTC. The chain combines TRBV24-1 with TRBJ2-1; D remains unclear. V was shortened by 7 bases and J by 3 bases, with 3 bases between the two germline ends. The CDR3 is made up of 11 amino acids. Germline CDR1 and CDR2: KGHDR and SFDVKD.

This clonotype was observed many times. The chain carries TRBV5-1 and TRBJ1-2; 7 bases agree with TRBD1. The germline V gene has CDR1 SGHRS and CDR2 YFSETQ. The ends lost 4 bases at V and 0 bases at J; junction bases unmatched: 9. The CDR3 runs 16 residues. DNA for the CDR3: TGCGCCAGCAGCCCGACAGGGTGGTCTCCTAACTATGGCTACACCTTC. Its translation: CASSPTGWSPNYGYTF.

This chain links TRBV4-1 with TRBJ2-1; 11 bases map to TRBD2. V was pared by 5 bases and J by 7 bases, with 10 bases of the junction left unmatched. The CDR3 loop spans 16 amino acids. Germline V gene data show CDR1 as MGHRA and CDR2 as YSYEKL. For the CDR3, the DNA is TGCGCCAGCAGCTACACTAGCGGGGGTTTAAGTAATGAGCAGTTCTTC. This encodes CASSYTSGGLSNEQFF.

The rearrangement links TRBV7-2 to TRBJ2-1; TRBD2 matches 7 bases. The CDR3 sequence is 15 residues long. Germline CDR1 reads SGHTA; CDR2 reads FQGNSA. V lost 1 base to trimming and J lost 8 bases; unmatched junction nucleotides: 8. As DNA, the CDR3 is TGTGCCAGCAGCTTAGTAAGCGGGAACGGGTATGAGCAGTTCTTC. Its protein is CASSLVSGNGYEQFF.

This clonotype was seen a few times. The chain combines TRBV14 with TRBJ2-1; 7 bases are shared with TRBD2. Germline V CDR1 and CDR2: SGHDN, FVKESK. This CDR3 comprises 14 residues. Germline trimming cut 0 bases from V and 8 bases from J; bases unmatched to any gene: 4. CDR3 DNA: TGTGCCAGCAGCCAAGAACTAGCGATCCATGAGCAGTTCTTC. It codes for CASSQELAIHEQFF.

The rearrangement joins TRBV7-3 to TRBJ2-1, with TRBD2 matching 13 bases. V dropped 3 bases and J dropped 9; count of bases not matched to a gene: 5. Germline CDR1 reads SGHTA; CDR2 reads FQGTGA. The length of the CDR3 is 15 residues. The CDR3 nucleotides read TGTGCCAGCAGCTTCGGACTAGCGGGAGCGGGTGAGCAGTTCTTC. Amino acid sequence: CASSFGLAGAGEQFF.

This clonotype was observed a handful of times. V usage is TRBV11-2 and J usage is TRBJ2-7, with D perhaps TRBD1 (6 bases). V lost 0 bases, J lost 0 bases, and 15 bases lay in between. CDR1 is SGHAT, CDR2 FQNNGV, per germline. This CDR3 is built from 17 residues. Here the CDR3 reads CASSLDHWGPSSYEQYF. DNA for the CDR3: TGTGCCAGCAGCTTAGATCATTGGGGGCCGAGCTCCTACGAGCAGTACTTC.

This clonotype occurred a few times. The V gene is TRBV30, the J gene TRBJ1-1; 7 bases are a match to TRBD1. The V gene's germline CDR1 is GTSNPN and CDR2 SVGIG (reference sequence). V lost 5 bases and J lost 5; bases outside the gene matches: 5. The CDR3 is 12 residues long. The CDR3 sequence is CAWCRGRTEAFF. For the CDR3, the DNA is TGTGCCTGGTGCAGGGGGAGGACTGAAGCTTTCTTT.

The chain employs TRBV6-5 and TRBJ1-1; TRBD1 aligns across 8 bases. The CDR3 covers 15 residues. CDR1 is MNHEY, CDR2 SVGAGI, per germline. J gave up 1 base and V 5 bases, and 6 bases lay outside the gene matches. CDR3 bases: TGTGCCAGCAGTGACCCGACAGGGGCGAACACTGAAGCTTTCTTT. It codes for CASSDPTGANTEAFF.

The genes are TRBV29-1 and TRBJ2-7; 11 bases fit TRBD1. J lost 4 bases, V lost 6 bases, and 5 bases had no gene match. This CDR3 contains 13 residues. Germline V lookup: CDR1 SQVTM, CDR2 ANQGSEA. CDR3 residues: CSVDRGLGYEQYF. The CDR3 region has the DNA TGCAGCGTGGACAGGGGGCTTGGATACGAGCAGTACTTC.

The genes are TRBV20-1 and TRBJ2-7, with 8 bases fitting TRBD1. Per germline, CDR1 DFQATT and CDR2 SNEGSKA (reference sequence). The CDR3 runs to 12 residues. Trimming at V came to 3 bases and at J to 10 bases, leaving 8 bases not matched to a gene. The CDR3: CSARGRGQGQYF. The CDR3 DNA sequence: TGCAGTGCTAGGGGCAGGGGGCAAGGACAGTACTTC.